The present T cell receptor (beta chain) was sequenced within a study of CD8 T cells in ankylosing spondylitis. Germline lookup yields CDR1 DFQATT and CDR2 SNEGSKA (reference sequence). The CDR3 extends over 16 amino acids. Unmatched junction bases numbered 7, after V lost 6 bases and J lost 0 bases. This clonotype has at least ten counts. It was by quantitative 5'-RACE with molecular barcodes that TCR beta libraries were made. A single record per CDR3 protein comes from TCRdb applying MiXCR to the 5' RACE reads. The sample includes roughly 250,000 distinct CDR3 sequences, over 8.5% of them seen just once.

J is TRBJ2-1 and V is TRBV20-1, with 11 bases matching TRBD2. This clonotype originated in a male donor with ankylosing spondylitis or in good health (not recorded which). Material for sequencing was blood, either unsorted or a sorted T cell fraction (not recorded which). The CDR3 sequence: CSALTSGMSSYNEQFF. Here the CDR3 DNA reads TGCAGTGCCTTGACTAGCGGGATGAGCTCCTACAATGAGCAGTTCTTC.